This is a list of T cell receptor beta chains from one sample in a study of cytomegalovirus exposure and HLA in healthy donors. Clones were read by immunoSEQ multiplex PCR, and TCRdb kept only the in-frame ones, dropping some. The profile covers a few hundred thousand clones, with 92% appearing a single time and less than 2% taken by the ten largest. The source material was PBMCs. The receptors originated from a girl aged 2 to 10 in good health and CMV-seronegative. Each CDR3 is given with its conserved first and last residue. The order of the fields is J gene, V gene, D gene, clone size, CDR3 DNA, CDR3 protein. D genes are given only for firm matches. Clone size is shown for a subset of rows, as once, few, many or a class of expanded clone.

>TRBJ2-7|TRBV28|TRBD2|-
TGTGCCAGCAGTCAGGGGGGAGCGGGAGGAGCGTACGAGCAGTACTTC
CASSQGGAGGAYEQYF
>TRBJ2-2|TRBV30|TRBD1|-
TGTGCCTGGAGTGTACCGGACAGGGTGACCGGGGAGCTGTTTTTT
CAWSVPDRVTGELFF
>TRBJ2-7|TRBV5-6|-|-
TGTGCCAGCAGTCCCTTAGCTTCGTACGAGCAGTACTTC
CASSPLASYEQYF
>TRBJ2-3|TRBV6-1|-|-
TGTGCCAGCACCGAGGGCGCCCAGCCAGATACGCAGTATTTT
CASTEGAQPDTQYF
>TRBJ2-7|TRBV19|TRBD2|-
TGTGCCAGTAGTGCCGCCAGCGGGGGGACCTACGAGCAGTACTTC
CASSAASGGTYEQYF
>TRBJ1-2|TRBV15|TRBD1|-
TGTGCCACCAGCAGAGACCGACAGGGAAGCGTTGGCTACACCTTC
CATSRDRQGSVGYTF
>TRBJ2-1|TRBV11-2|-|once
TGTGCCAGCAGCTCCCTGCGCGATGAGCAGTTCTTC
CASSSLRDEQFF
>TRBJ2-7|TRBV11-2|-|once
TGTGCCAGCAGCTTAATTGTTCAAGAGCAGTACTTC
CASSLIVQEQYF
>TRBJ2-5|TRBV7-9|-|-
TGTGCCAGCAGCTTAACCGAAGAGTGGACCCAGTACTTC
CASSLTEEWTQYF
>TRBJ2-1|TRBV7-6|TRBD2|-
TGTGCCAGCAGCTTTAATCTAGCGGGATTAAATGAGCAGTTCTTC
CASSFNLAGLNEQFF
>TRBJ2-7|TRBV2|TRBD1|-
TGTGCCGTCCCCGGGACAGGCGCGGGCGAGCAGTACTTC
CAVPGTGAGEQYF
>TRBJ1-5|TRBV6-5|-|-
TGTGCCAGCAGTTATCGGGGTGGGAGACAGCCCCAGCATTTT
CASSYRGGRQPQHF
>TRBJ2-1|TRBV7-9|-|-
TGTGCCAGCAGCCCGGTAGGACAAGAGCAGTTCTTC
CASSPVGQEQFF
>TRBJ2-1|TRBV12-5|TRBD2|-
TGTGCTAGTGGAGGAGGGAGGGATTACAATGAGCAGTTCTTC
CASGGGRDYNEQFF
>TRBJ1-6|TRBV6-1|-|-
TGTGCCAGCAGTGAAGCAACCAGAGCGAATTCACCCCTCCACTTT
CASSEATRANSPLHF
>TRBJ2-7|TRBV7-7|-|-
TGTGCTAGCAGCTTAAGTAGCTCCTACGAGCAGTACTTC
CASSLSSSYEQYF
>TRBJ2-7|TRBV5-4|-|-
TGTGCCAGCAGCTTGGATCGGGGCGAGCAGTACTTC
CASSLDRGEQYF
>TRBJ2-7|TRBV27|-|once
TGTGCCAGCAGTCAACGACACTCCTCCTACGAGCAGTACTTC
CASSQRHSSYEQYF
>TRBJ2-7|TRBV5-1|TRBD1|-
TGCGCCAGCAGCGAGAGGGACAGGGGCTCCTACGAGCAGTACTTC
CASSERDRGSYEQYF
>TRBJ2-3|TRBV30|-|-
TGTGCCTGGAGTCACGGGGGAGCAGATACGCAGTATTTT
CAWSHGGADTQYF
>TRBJ1-1|TRBV2|TRBD1|-
TGTGCCAGCAGTGATCGTCAGGGGGCCAACACTGAAGCTTTCTTT
CASSDRQGANTEAFF
>TRBJ1-2|TRBV11-2|-|-
TGTGCCAGCAGCTGGGGTGGGGGCGGCAGGGCGGCGGTTGGCTACACCTTC
CASSWGGGGRAAVGYTF
>TRBJ2-1|TRBV15|-|-
TGTGCCACCAGCAGGGAGGGGCAGGGAGGAAATGAGCAGTTCTTC
CATSREGQGGNEQFF
>TRBJ2-3|TRBV5-1|TRBD2|-
TGCGCCAGCCGGGCGGGGACTAGCGGAAGCACAGATACGCAGTATTTT
CASRAGTSGSTDTQYF
>TRBJ2-5|TRBV9|-|-
TGTGCCAGCAGCGTAGAAGGGGGCGGGGCGGGACCCAAATGGGAGACCCAGTACTTC
CASSVEGGGAGPKWETQYF
>TRBJ2-1|TRBV6-5|-|-
TGTGCCAGCAGTTACTCGATGGGGGAGGCCCAGCAGTTCTTC
CASSYSMGEAQQFF
>TRBJ1-3|TRBV7-6|-|-
TGTGCCAGCAGCTTACAAGGGGTTGGAAACACCATATATTTT
CASSLQGVGNTIYF
>TRBJ2-7|TRBV28|-|-
TGTGCCACCAAGGGAACGCGGGTGTTCTCCTACGAGCAGTACTTC
CATKGTRVFSYEQYF
>TRBJ2-5|TRBV10-1|TRBD1|-
TGCGCCAGCAGTCCCGGGACAGGGGGGCAAGAGACCCAGTACTTC
CASSPGTGGQETQYF
>TRBJ1-5|TRBV27|-|-
TGTGCCAGCAGTTTATCCGGGATACAGCCCCAGCATTTT
CASSLSGIQPQHF
>TRBJ1-3|TRBV6-1|-|-
TGTGCCAGCAGCCGATCTGGAAACGGGGACACCATATATTTT
CASSRSGNGDTIYF
>TRBJ2-2|TRBV6-4|TRBD2|-
TGTGCCAGCAGCTTGACTAGCAACACCGGGGAGCTGTTTTTT
CASSLTSNTGELFF
>TRBJ2-1|TRBV25-1|TRBD2|-
TGTGCCACCTTGAGCAGGACTAGCGCGTACAATGAGCAGTTCTTC
CATLSRTSAYNEQFF
>TRBJ1-1|TRBV12-5|-|-
TGTGCTAGTGCCATCAGGGTTGGCACTGAAGCTTTCTTT
CASAIRVGTEAFF
>TRBJ2-1|TRBV28|TRBD2|-
TGTGCCAGCAGTAGTAGCGGGGGTAGAGATGAGCAGTTCTTC
CASSSSGGRDEQFF
>TRBJ1-2|TRBV5-4|TRBD1|-
TGTGCCAGCAGCCCGGGACAGGGGTTTCCTTCTAACTATGGCTACACCTTC
CASSPGQGFPSNYGYTF
>TRBJ2-5|TRBV6-1|-|-
TGTGCCAGCAGTGAACGGTGGTCATTCGGAGAGACCCAGTACTTC
CASSERWSFGETQYF